The rows below give T cell receptor beta chains drawn from one sample of a study of cytomegalovirus exposure and HLA in healthy donors. Here immunoSEQ multiplex PCR was the method, and the copy in TCRdb shows in-frame clones only, minus some. The profile shows tens of thousands of clones, roughly 72% of them singletons. The sample was PBMCs. The origin of the receptors is a woman in her thirties in good health and CMV-seropositive. The CDR3 runs from the conserved cysteine through the conserved F or W. The D gene is left open where the match is weak. Where a row states a size, it is once, few, many or the class of an expanded clone; other rows omit it.

j_call: TRBJ2-3
v_call: TRBV6-5
d_call: TRBD2
clone_size: -
cdr3_nt: TGTGCCAGCAGTTTAGGACTAGACACAGATACGCAGTATTTT
cdr3_aa: CASSLGLDTDTQYF

j_call: TRBJ2-7
v_call: TRBV4-2
d_call: TRBD2
clone_size: -
cdr3_nt: TGTGCCAGCAGCTCCCGGACTAGCGTAGGGGAGCAGTACTTC
cdr3_aa: CASSSRTSVGEQYF

j_call: TRBJ2-1
v_call: TRBV4-3
d_call: -
clone_size: -
cdr3_nt: TGCGCCAGCAGCCGATCGTGGAGGCATAATGAGCAGTTCTTC
cdr3_aa: CASSRSWRHNEQFF

j_call: TRBJ1-5
v_call: TRBV25-1
d_call: -
clone_size: -
cdr3_nt: TGTGCCAGCAGTGGTTCTTCAGGGTTGGGTCAGCCCCAGCATTTT
cdr3_aa: CASSGSSGLGQPQHF

j_call: TRBJ2-5
v_call: TRBV4-3
d_call: TRBD2
clone_size: -
cdr3_nt: TGCGCCAGCAGCCATGCCATAGCGGGAGCGGAGGAGACCCAGTACTTC
cdr3_aa: CASSHAIAGAEETQYF

j_call: TRBJ1-5
v_call: TRBV2
d_call: -
clone_size: once
cdr3_nt: TGTGCCAGCAGTGAGGGTAGGAACAGAAATCAGCCCCAGCATTTT
cdr3_aa: CASSEGRNRNQPQHF

j_call: TRBJ2-1
v_call: TRBV29-1
d_call: TRBD1
clone_size: once
cdr3_nt: TGCAGCACCTGGACAGGGGAAGGTGCTGAGCAGTTCTTC
cdr3_aa: CSTWTGEGAEQFF

j_call: TRBJ2-7
v_call: TRBV14
d_call: -
clone_size: -
cdr3_nt: TGTGCCAGCAGCGAACTGCAGGGGTACGAGCAGTACTTC
cdr3_aa: CASSELQGYEQYF

j_call: TRBJ2-5
v_call: TRBV15
d_call: -
clone_size: -
cdr3_nt: TGTGCCACCAGCGGGGCGGAGGAGACCCAGTACTTC
cdr3_aa: CATSGAEETQYF

j_call: TRBJ2-1
v_call: TRBV5-6
d_call: -
clone_size: few
cdr3_nt: TGTGCCAGCAGCCCCCCGACAGGTGCAGACTACAATGAGCAGTTCTTC
cdr3_aa: CASSPPTGADYNEQFF

j_call: TRBJ2-5
v_call: TRBV27
d_call: -
clone_size: -
cdr3_nt: TGTGCCAGCACGGGTCCTAGGGAGACCCAGTACTTC
cdr3_aa: CASTGPRETQYF

j_call: TRBJ2-6
v_call: TRBV5-1
d_call: TRBD1
clone_size: -
cdr3_nt: TGCGCCAGCAGCTCGGGACAGCTCTCTGGGGCCAACGTCCTGACTTTC
cdr3_aa: CASSSGQLSGANVLTF

j_call: TRBJ1-4
v_call: TRBV28
d_call: TRBD1
clone_size: -
cdr3_nt: TGTGCCAGCAGCGACGGACAGGTCGTGTCTCGGGAAAAACTGTTTTTT
cdr3_aa: CASSDGQVVSREKLFF

j_call: TRBJ1-2
v_call: TRBV6-4
d_call: -
clone_size: -
cdr3_nt: TGTGCCAGCAGTGTCAACCGGGGACACTCCTATGGCTACACCTTC
cdr3_aa: CASSVNRGHSYGYTF

j_call: TRBJ2-3
v_call: TRBV6-4
d_call: TRBD2
clone_size: -
cdr3_nt: TGTGCCAGCAGTGACTCATGGGGAGCGGGGGCGGATACGCAGTATTTT
cdr3_aa: CASSDSWGAGADTQYF

j_call: TRBJ1-4
v_call: TRBV19
d_call: TRBD1
clone_size: -
cdr3_nt: TGTGCCAGTAGCGATCGCCGGGACAGATCGGGAGAACTGTTTTTT
cdr3_aa: CASSDRRDRSGELFF

j_call: TRBJ2-7
v_call: TRBV28
d_call: -
clone_size: -
cdr3_nt: TGTGCCAGCAGGCGGGCCTTCGAGCAGTACTTC
cdr3_aa: CASRRAFEQYF

j_call: TRBJ1-4
v_call: TRBV5-4
d_call: -
clone_size: -
cdr3_nt: TGTGCCAGCAGCTCGCAGGGGCGCGGGAAACTGTTTTTT
cdr3_aa: CASSSQGRGKLFF

j_call: TRBJ1-1
v_call: TRBV5-4
d_call: -
clone_size: -
cdr3_nt: TGTGCCAGCAGCTTCCGGAACACTGAAGCTTTCTTT
cdr3_aa: CASSFRNTEAFF

j_call: TRBJ1-2
v_call: TRBV15
d_call: -
clone_size: once
cdr3_nt: TGTGCCACCAGCAGAGATCCCAGGGCTACTAACTATGGCTACACCTTC
cdr3_aa: CATSRDPRATNYGYTF